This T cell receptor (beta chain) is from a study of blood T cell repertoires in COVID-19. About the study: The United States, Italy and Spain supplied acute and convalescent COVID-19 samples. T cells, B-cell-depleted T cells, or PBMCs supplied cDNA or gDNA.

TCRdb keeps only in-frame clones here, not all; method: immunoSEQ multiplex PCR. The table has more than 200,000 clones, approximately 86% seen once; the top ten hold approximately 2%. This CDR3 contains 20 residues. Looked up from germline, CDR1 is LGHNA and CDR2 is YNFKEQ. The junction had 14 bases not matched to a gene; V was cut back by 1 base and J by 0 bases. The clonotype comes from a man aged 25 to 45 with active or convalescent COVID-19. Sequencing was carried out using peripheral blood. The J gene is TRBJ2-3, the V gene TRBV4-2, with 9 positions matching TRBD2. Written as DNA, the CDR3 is TGTGCCAGCAGCCAAGTCCGAATAGCGGGGGTAAGCTATAGCACAGATACGCAGTATTTT. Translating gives CASSQVRIAGVSYSTDTQYF.